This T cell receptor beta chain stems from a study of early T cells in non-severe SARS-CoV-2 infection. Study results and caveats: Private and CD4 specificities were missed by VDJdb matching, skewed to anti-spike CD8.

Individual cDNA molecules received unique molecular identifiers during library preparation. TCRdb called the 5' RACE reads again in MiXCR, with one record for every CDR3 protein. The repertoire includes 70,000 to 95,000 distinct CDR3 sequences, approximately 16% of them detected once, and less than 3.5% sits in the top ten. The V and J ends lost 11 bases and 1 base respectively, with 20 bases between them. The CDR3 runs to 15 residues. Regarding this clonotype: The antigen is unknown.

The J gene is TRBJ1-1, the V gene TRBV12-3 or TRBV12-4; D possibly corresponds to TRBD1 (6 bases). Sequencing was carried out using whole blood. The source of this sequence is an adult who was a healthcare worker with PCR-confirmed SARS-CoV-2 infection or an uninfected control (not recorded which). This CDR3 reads CAARGPQGPNTEAFF. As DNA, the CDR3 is TGTGCCGCCCGGGGCCCCCAGGGGCCGAACACTGAAGCTTTCTTT.